The 18 T cell receptor beta chains below all came from one sample that was sequenced in a study of OX40 agonist ivuxolimab in advanced cancers. The method behind the library was the immunoSEQ multiplex PCR assay. TCRdb carries this immuneACCESS record with in-frame sequences only. Its versions omit some clonotypes, under half of them owing to an unresolved V gene in the studies checked, with the rest unexplained. This sample gives some 100,000 clones in total; around 91% of them show up just once. The ten largest clones add up to around 0.76% of the sample. This sample comprised CD4+ or CD8+ T cells sorted from blood, obtained in a trial of the OX40 agonist ivuxolimab. These receptor sequences come from an adult with an advanced solid tumor such as melanoma, head and neck, liver or kidney cancer.

The J gene is TRBJ2-3, the V gene TRBV9, with 7 bases fitting TRBD2. J was trimmed by 4 bases and V by 0 bases; bases with no gene match: 11. This CDR3 has 17 residues. Germline loops: CDR1 SGDLS, CDR2 YYNGEE. The CDR3 DNA reads as TGTGCCAGCAGCGTAGTTAAGGCGGGAGTTCTTGCAGATACGCAGTATTTT. The encoded protein is CASSVVKAGVLADTQYF.

The chain has TRBV7-2 and TRBJ1-2, with 7 bases that match TRBD1. V gave up 6 bases and J gave up 5 bases; unmatched junction bases: 9. Germline loops: CDR1 SGHTA, CDR2 FQGNSA. The CDR3 spans 14 residues. CDR3 loop: CASRHDRDSYGYTF. CDR3 DNA sequence: TGTGCCAGCAGACATGACAGGGATTCATATGGCTACACCTTC. Full variable domain (remainder filled in from reference TRBV7-2 and TRBJ1-2): GAGVSQSPSNKVTEKGKDVELRCDPISGHTALYWYRQSLGQGLEFLIYFQGNSAPDKSGLPSDRFSAERTGGSVSTLTIQRTQQEDSAVYLCASRHDRDSYGYTFGSGTRLTVV.

This sequence joins TRBV27 and TRBJ1-3; D is unresolved. Per the germline V gene, CDR1 is MNHEY and CDR2 is SMNVEV (reference sequence). There are 14 residues in the CDR3. V lost 2 bases to trimming and J lost 0 bases, with 5 bases between them. DNA for the CDR3: TGTGCCAGCAGTTTAACCTTCTCTGGAAACACCATATATTTT. Protein sequence: CASSLTFSGNTIYF.

This chain links TRBV6-5 with TRBJ2-5; D unclear. Germline assignment: CDR1 MNHEY and CDR2 SVGAGI. CDR3 size: 13 residues. With 7 bases removed from V and 1 base from J, the gap between germline ends came to 10 bases. The CDR3 bases are TGTGCCAGCAACAGAAGCCCCCAAGAGACCCAGTACTTC. Its translation is CASNRSPQETQYF.

This clone was seen only once. The rearrangement links TRBV9 to TRBJ2-1, with 13 positions matching TRBD2. The germline V gene encodes CDR1 SGDLS and CDR2 YYNGEE. V lost 2 bases, J lost 2 bases, and 1 base stayed unmatched. The CDR3 has 16 residues. The CDR3 sequence is CASSVGTSGTYNEQFF. CDR3 bases: TGTGCCAGCAGCGTGGGGACTAGCGGGACCTACAATGAGCAGTTCTTC.

The chain has TRBV10-3 and TRBJ2-2, with D perhaps being TRBD1 or TRBD2 (5 bases each). Trimming took 2 bases from V and 0 from J, leaving 13 bases between them. In germline, CDR1 is ENHRY, CDR2 SYGVKD. The CDR3 sequence is 17 residues long. CDR3 sequence reads: CAISEGAGLANTGELFF. CDR3 sequence (DNA): TGTGCCATCAGTGAGGGGGCAGGACTTGCGAACACCGGGGAGCTGTTTTTT.

The chain recombines TRBV4-1 with TRBJ2-7; TRBD2 aligns across 14 bases. This CDR3 region has 17 residues. Per the germline V gene, CDR1 is MGHRA and CDR2 is YSYEKL. The V segment lost 4 bases and the J segment 5 bases; nucleotides outside the gene matches: 10. CDR3 nucleotides: TGCGCCAGCAGCCCCGGGACTAGCGGGAGTTACTACCACGAGCAGTACTTC. It yields the protein CASSPGTSGSYYHEQYF.

The V gene is TRBV7-3, the J gene TRBJ2-5; TRBD1 matches 7 bases. Germline values: CDR1 SGHTA, CDR2 FQGTGA. J lost 4 bases, V lost 2 bases, and 4 bases had no gene match. The CDR3 runs to 14 residues. CDR3 in amino acids: CASSLSTGLETQYF. The CDR3, as DNA: TGTGCCAGCAGCTTATCGACAGGGTTAGAGACCCAGTACTTC.

V usage is TRBV7-9 and J usage is TRBJ1-5; perhaps TRBD1 as D (5 bases). Germline CDR1 and CDR2: SEHNR and FQNEAQ (reference sequence). The CDR3 loop spans 13 amino acids. Trimming shortened V by 1 base and J by 7 bases, and 8 bases separated the two germline ends. CDR3 sequence: CASSLGGRQPQHF. The CDR3 DNA follows: TGTGCCAGCAGCTTAGGGGGACGGCAGCCCCAGCATTTT.

The chain combines TRBV4-2 with TRBJ1-5; D gene ambiguous. The CDR3 is 16 residues long. The germline CDR1 and CDR2 sequences are LGHNA and YNFKEQ. Trimming removed 0 bases at V and 9 bases at J, with 18 bases between. The CDR3 loop is CASSQDSGEGAWPQHF. In DNA form, the CDR3 reads TGTGCCAGCAGCCAAGATTCCGGGGAGGGAGCATGGCCCCAGCATTTT.

This chain uses TRBV11-3 with TRBJ1-1; D unclear. Trimming shortened V by 0 bases and J by 3 bases, and 11 bases separated the two germline ends. CDR1 and CDR2 (germline): SGHNT, YENEEA. CDR3 length: 15 amino acids. Written as DNA, the CDR3 is TGTGCCAGCAGCTTAGATTCATTTTCAGACACTGAAGCTTTCTTT. Translating gives CASSLDSFSDTEAFF.

This clone was detected only once. The genes are TRBV15 and TRBJ2-5, with TRBD1 identical over 7 bases. Unmatched junction bases numbered 10, after V lost 1 base and J lost 11 bases. Germline assignment: CDR1 LNHNV and CDR2 YYDKDF (reference sequence). The CDR3 is 14 residues long. CDR3 coding DNA: TGTGCCACCAGCAGAGCAGGGGGTCGTCGAGAGCAGTACTTC. Translation: CATSRAGGRREQYF.

V and J are TRBV6-5 and TRBJ1-6; 7 nucleotides align to TRBD1. CDR1 is MNHEY, CDR2 SVGAGI, per germline. The CDR3 is made up of 15 amino acids. With V trimmed by 6 bases and J by 5 bases, 7 bases remained unmatched. In DNA, the CDR3 is TGTGCCAGCAGGTCCCGGGACAGCGATAATTCACCCCTCCACTTT. Residues: CASRSRDSDNSPLHF.

This clone was found a few times. The chain uses TRBV28 and TRBJ1-1; maybe TRBD1 (5 bases). Germline V gene sequence: CDR1 MDHEN, CDR2 SYDVKM. The V gene lost 6 bases and the J gene lost 2 bases, with 7 bases spanning the gap. This CDR3 region has 12 residues. The CDR3 sequence is CASRGPNTEAFF. In nucleotides, the CDR3 is TGTGCCAGCAGGGGGCCCAACACTGAAGCTTTCTTT.

This sequence joins TRBV28 and TRBJ2-6; D might be TRBD1 or TRBD2, each matching 5 bases. This CDR3 spans 20 amino acids. Trimming cost V 5 bases and J 2 bases, with 25 bases left between them. Germline CDR1 reads MDHEN; CDR2 reads SYDVKM. The CDR3 DNA follows: TGTGCCAGCAGTCCCTTGGGGGTCGGTGGGCTCGTGACTGGGGCCAACGTCCTGACTTTC. Translation: CASSPLGVGGLVTGANVLTF.

This chain uses TRBV20-1 with TRBJ2-2; no clear D. Between the trimmed V and J ends, which lost 5 bases and 1 base, there was a span of 2 bases. Germline V gene data show CDR1 as DFQATT and CDR2 as SNEGSKA (reference sequence). The CDR3 has 11 amino acids. The DNA for the CDR3 is TGCAGTGCTGAGAACACCGGGGAGCTGTTTTTT. Translating it yields CSAENTGELFF.

The chain recombines TRBV4-1 with TRBJ1-1; 8 nucleotides match TRBD1. The junction had 8 bases not matched to a gene; V was cut back by 1 base and J by 1 base. The CDR3 consists of 17 residues. CDR1 is MGHRA and CDR2 is YSYEKL in the germline V gene. The CDR3 DNA follows: TGCGCCAGCAGCCAAGTCCAGCGGACAGGGCGGAACACTGAAGCTTTCTTT. Its translation is CASSQVQRTGRNTEAFF.

This clone came up once. The V and J genes are TRBV2 and TRBJ1-2; 9 positions match TRBD1. The germline V gene encodes CDR1 SNHLY and CDR2 FYNNEI. With 3 bases clipped from V and 3 bases from J, the junction kept 5 bases outside the gene matches. The CDR3 length is 15 residues. The CDR3: CASSDPGQGYYGYTF. The CDR3 DNA reads as TGTGCCAGCAGTGACCCGGGACAGGGATACTATGGCTACACCTTC.